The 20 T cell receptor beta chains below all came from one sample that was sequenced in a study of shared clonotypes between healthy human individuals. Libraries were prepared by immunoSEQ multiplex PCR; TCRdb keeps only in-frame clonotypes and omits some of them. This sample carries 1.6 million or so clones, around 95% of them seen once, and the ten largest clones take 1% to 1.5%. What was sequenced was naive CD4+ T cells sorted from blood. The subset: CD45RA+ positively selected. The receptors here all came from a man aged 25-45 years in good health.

The chain's CDR3 is CASSPTGTGYEQYF. The CDR3 DNA reads as TGTGCCAGCTCACCAACCGGGACAGGCTACGAGCAGTACTTC. The rearrangement joins TRBV18 to TRBJ2-7; TRBD1 matches 8 bases. The length of the CDR3 is 14 residues. Germline V CDR1 and CDR2: KGHSH, LQKENI. Unmatched junction bases numbered 3, after V lost 2 bases and J lost 3 bases.

The CDR3 DNA is TGTGCCAGCAGCTTACTAGCGGGAGAACTCACAGATACGCAGTATTTT. Protein: CASSLLAGELTDTQYF. This sequence joins TRBV7-6 and TRBJ2-3; 10 bases fit TRBD2. V dropped 2 bases and J dropped 2; count of bases not matched to a gene: 4. The CDR3 runs 16 residues. CDR1 and CDR2 from the germline V gene are SGHVS and FNYEAQ.

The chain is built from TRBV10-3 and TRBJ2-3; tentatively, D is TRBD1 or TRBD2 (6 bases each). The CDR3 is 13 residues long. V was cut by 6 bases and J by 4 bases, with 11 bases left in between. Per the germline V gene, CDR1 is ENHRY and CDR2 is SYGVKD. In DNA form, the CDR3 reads TGTGCCATCAGAGAGGGGGGACCAGATACGCAGTATTTT. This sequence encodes CAIREGGPDTQYF.

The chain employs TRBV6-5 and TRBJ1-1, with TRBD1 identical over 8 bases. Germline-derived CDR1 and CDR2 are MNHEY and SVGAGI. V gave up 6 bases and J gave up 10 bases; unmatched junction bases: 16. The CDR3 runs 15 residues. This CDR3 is CASSRDRGVVRGAFF. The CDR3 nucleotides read TGTGCCAGCAGCCGAGACAGGGGAGTGGTGAGAGGAGCTTTCTTT.

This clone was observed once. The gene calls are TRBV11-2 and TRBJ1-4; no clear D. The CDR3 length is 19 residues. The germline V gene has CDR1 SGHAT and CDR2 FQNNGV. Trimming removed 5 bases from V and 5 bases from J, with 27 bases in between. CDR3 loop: CASSQRGLREWHRNEKLFF. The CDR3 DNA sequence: TGTGCCAGCAGCCAACGGGGTTTGCGCGAGTGGCACCGCAATGAAAAACTGTTTTTT.

This chain's CDR3 is CASSLGTAGYGYTF. The DNA of the CDR3 is TGTGCCAGCAGCTTGGGGACAGCCGGCTATGGCTACACCTTC. The chain joins TRBV5-8 to TRBJ1-2, with D possibly matching TRBD1 (6 bases). Trimming stripped 0 bases from V and 4 bases from J, with 10 bases between. The CDR3 covers 14 residues. CDR1 SGHTS and CDR2 YDEGEE come from the germline V gene.

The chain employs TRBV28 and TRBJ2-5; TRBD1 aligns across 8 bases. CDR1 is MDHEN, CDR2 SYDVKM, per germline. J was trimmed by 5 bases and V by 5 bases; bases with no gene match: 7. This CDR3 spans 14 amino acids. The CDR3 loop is CASSRTGSRETQYF. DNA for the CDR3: TGTGCCAGCAGTCGGACAGGGTCCCGGGAGACCCAGTACTTC.

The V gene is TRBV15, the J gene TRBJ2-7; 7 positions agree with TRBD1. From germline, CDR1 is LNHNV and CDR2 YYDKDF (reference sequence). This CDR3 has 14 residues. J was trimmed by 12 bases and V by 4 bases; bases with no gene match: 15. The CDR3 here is CATSKGRQGNSRYF. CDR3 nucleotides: TGTGCCACCAGCAAAGGGAGACAGGGAAATAGTCGGTACTTC.

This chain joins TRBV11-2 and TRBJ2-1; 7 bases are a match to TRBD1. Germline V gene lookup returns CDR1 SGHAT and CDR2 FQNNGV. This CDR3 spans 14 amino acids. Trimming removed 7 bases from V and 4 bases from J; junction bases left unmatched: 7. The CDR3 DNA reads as TGTGCCAGCACCAACTGGGACAGATACAATGAGCAGTTCTTC. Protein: CASTNWDRYNEQFF.

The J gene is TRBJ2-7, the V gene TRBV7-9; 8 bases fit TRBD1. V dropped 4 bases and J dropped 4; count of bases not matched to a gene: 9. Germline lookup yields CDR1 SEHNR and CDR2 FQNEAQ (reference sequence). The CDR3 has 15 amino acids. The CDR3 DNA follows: TGTGCCAGCAGCTCGGCAGGGGGCGGTTCGTACGAGCAGTACTTC. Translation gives CASSSAGGGSYEQYF.

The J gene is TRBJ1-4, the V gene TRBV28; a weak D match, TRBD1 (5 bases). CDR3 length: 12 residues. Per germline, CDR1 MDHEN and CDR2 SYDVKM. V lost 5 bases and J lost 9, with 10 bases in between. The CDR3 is CASSPGWQKLFF. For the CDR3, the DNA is TGTGCCAGCAGTCCAGGGTGGCAAAAACTGTTTTTT.

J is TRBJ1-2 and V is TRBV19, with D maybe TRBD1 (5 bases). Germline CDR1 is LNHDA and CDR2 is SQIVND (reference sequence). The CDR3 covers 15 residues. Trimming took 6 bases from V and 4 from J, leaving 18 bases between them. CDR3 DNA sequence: TGTGCCAGTAGGAGTTTCGGGGAGGGGAGCTATGGCTACACCTTC. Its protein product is CASRSFGEGSYGYTF.

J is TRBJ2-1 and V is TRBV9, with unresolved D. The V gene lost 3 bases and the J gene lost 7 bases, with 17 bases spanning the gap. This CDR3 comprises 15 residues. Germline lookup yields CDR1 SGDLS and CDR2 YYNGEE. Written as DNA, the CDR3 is TGTGCCAGCAGCGAACTATCCGTACTCGAGAATGAGCAGTTCTTC. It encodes CASSELSVLENEQFF.

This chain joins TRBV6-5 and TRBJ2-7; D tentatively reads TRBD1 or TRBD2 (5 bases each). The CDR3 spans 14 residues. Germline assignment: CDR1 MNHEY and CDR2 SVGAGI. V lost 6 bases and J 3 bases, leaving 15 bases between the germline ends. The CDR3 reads CASSFGGRVYEQYF. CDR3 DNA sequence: TGTGCCAGCAGCTTTGGGGGACGAGTCTACGAGCAGTACTTC.

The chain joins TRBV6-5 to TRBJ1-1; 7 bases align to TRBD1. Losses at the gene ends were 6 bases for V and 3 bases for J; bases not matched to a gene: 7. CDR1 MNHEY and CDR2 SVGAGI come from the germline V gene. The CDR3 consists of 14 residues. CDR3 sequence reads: CASSRQGGDTEAFF. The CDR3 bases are TGTGCCAGCAGCCGACAGGGTGGGGACACTGAAGCTTTCTTT.

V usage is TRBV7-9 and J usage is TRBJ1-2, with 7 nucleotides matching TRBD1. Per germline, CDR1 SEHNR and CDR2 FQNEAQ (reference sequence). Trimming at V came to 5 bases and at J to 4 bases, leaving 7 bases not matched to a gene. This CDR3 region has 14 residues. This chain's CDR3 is CASSRTGAAYGYTF. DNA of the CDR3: TGTGCCAGCAGCCGTACAGGGGCGGCCTATGGCTACACCTTC.

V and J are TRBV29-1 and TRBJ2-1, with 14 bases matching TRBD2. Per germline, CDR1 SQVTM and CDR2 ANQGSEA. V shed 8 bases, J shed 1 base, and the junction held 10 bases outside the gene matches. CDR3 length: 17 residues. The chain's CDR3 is CSSEPGLAGDSYNEQFF. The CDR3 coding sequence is TGCAGCTCCGAACCGGGACTAGCGGGAGATTCCTACAATGAGCAGTTCTTC.

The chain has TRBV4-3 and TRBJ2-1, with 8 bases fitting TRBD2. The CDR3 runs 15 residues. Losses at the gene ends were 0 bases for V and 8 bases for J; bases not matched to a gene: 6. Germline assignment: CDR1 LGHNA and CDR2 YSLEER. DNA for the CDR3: TGCGCCAGCAGCCAAGATGGCCGGGAGGGCTATGAGCAGTTCTTC. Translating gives CASSQDGREGYEQFF.

The CDR3 sequence: CASSETFRPGGEQFF. For the CDR3, the DNA is TGTGCCAGCAGTGAGACCTTCCGACCAGGTGGGGAGCAGTTCTTC. V usage is TRBV6-4 and J usage is TRBJ2-1; no clear D gene. Per germline, CDR1 MRHNA and CDR2 SNTAGT. The CDR3 spans 15 residues. Trimming pared 3 bases from V and 10 bases from J, leaving 19 bases between.

CDR3 in amino acids: CASSIQGLPQQPQHF. The CDR3 DNA sequence: TGTGCCAGCAGTATACAGGGACTGCCTCAACAGCCCCAGCATTTT. This rearrangement joins TRBV28 to TRBJ1-5; TRBD1 might be the D (6 bases). Trimming pared 5 bases from V and 7 bases from J, leaving 18 bases between. This CDR3 is 15 amino acids long. Germline V gene lookup returns CDR1 MDHEN and CDR2 SYDVKM. The full variable domain, its missing parts supplied by reference TRBV28 and TRBJ1-5, is DVKVTQSSRYLVKRTGEKVFLECVQDMDHENMFWYRQDPGLGLRLIYFSYDVKMKEKGDIPEGYSVSREKKERFSLILESASTNQTSMYLCASSIQGLPQQPQHFGDGTRLSIL.